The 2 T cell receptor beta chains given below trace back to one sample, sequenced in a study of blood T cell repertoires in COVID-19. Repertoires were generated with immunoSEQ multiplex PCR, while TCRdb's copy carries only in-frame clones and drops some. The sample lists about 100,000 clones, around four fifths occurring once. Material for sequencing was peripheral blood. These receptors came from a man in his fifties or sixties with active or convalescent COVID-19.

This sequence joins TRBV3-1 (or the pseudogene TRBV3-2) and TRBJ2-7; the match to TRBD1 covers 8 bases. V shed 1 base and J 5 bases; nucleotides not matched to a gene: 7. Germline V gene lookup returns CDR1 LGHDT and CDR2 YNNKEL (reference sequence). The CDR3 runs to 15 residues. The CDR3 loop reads CASSQADRAIHEQYF. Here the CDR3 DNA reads TGTGCCAGCAGCCAAGCGGACAGGGCGATCCACGAGCAGTACTTC.

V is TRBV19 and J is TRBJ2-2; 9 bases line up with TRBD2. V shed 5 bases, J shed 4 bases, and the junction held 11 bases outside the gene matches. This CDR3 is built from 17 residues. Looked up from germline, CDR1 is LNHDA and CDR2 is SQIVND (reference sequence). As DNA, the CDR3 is TGTGCCAGTAGTGGCCCCCCTGGGCGGGGGGGCACCGGGGAGCTGTTTTTT. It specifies CASSGPPGRGGTGELFF.